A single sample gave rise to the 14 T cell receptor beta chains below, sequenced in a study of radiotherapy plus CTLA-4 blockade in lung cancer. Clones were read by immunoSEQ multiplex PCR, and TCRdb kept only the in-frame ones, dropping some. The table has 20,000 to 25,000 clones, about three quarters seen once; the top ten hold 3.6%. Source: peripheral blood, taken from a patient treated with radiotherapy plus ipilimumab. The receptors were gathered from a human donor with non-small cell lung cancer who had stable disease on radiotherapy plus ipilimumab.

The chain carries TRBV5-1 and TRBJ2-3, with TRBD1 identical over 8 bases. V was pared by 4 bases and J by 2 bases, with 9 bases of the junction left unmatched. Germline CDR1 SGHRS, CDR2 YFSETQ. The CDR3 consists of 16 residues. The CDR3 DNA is TGCGCCAGCAGCGCCACCAGGGGGCGAGACACAGATACGCAGTATTTT. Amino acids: CASSATRGRDTDTQYF.

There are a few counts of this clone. The CDR3 nucleotides are TGTGCCAGCAGCTCAGCCTACGAGCAGTACTTC. It encodes CASSSAYEQYF. The gene calls are TRBV7-2 and TRBJ2-7, with no clear D. CDR1 and CDR2 (germline): SGHTA, FQGNSA. V lost 4 bases and J lost 2, with 3 bases in between. This CDR3 region has 11 residues.

CDR3: CASSLGGFNTEAFF. In nucleotides, the CDR3 is TGCGCCAGCAGCTTGGGGGGCTTTAACACTGAAGCTTTCTTT. V usage is TRBV5-1 and J usage is TRBJ1-1, with a tentative D call TRBD1 (5 bases). V lost 0 bases, J lost 2 bases, and 8 bases lay in between. Looked up from germline, CDR1 is SGHRS and CDR2 is YFSETQ. The length of the CDR3 is 14 residues.

The CDR3 is CASSLRTSGSEQYF. In DNA form, the CDR3 reads TGTGCCAGCAGTCTACGGACTAGCGGGAGCGAGCAGTACTTC. The rearrangement links TRBV6-5 to TRBJ2-7, with 13 bases that match TRBD2. CDR1 MNHEY and CDR2 SVGAGI come from the germline V gene. Unmatched junction bases numbered 4, after V lost 5 bases and J lost 6 bases. The CDR3 is made up of 14 amino acids.

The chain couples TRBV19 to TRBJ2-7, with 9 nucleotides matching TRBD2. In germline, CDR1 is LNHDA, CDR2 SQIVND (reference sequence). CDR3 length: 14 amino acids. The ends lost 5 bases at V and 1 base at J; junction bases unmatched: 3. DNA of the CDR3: TGTGCCAGTAGTCTTAGCGGGGGATCCTACGAGCAGTACTTC. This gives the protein CASSLSGGSYEQYF.

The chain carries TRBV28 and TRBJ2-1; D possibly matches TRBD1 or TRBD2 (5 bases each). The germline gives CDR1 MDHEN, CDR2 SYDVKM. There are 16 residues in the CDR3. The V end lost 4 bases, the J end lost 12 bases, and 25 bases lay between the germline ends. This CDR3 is CASSSRKGRRGRLQFF. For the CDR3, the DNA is TGTGCCAGCAGTTCCCGAAAGGGGCGCCGGGGCCGGTTGCAGTTCTTC.

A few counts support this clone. CDR3 protein: CASTTKLSKETQYF. DNA of the CDR3: TGTGCCAGCACCACCAAACTATCCAAGGAGACCCAGTACTTC. The V gene is TRBV7-9, the J gene TRBJ2-5; D ambiguous. Trimming shortened V by 7 bases and J by 5 bases, and 17 bases separated the two germline ends. This CDR3 region has 14 residues. In germline, CDR1 is SEHNR, CDR2 FQNEAQ (reference sequence).

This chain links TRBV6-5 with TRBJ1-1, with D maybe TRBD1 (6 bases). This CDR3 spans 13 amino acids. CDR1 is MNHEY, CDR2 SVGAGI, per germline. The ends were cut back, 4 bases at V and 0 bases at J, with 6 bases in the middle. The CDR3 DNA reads TGTGCCAGCAGTTGGACAGTGAACACTGAAGCTTTCTTT. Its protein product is CASSWTVNTEAFF.

The CDR3: CASSPGTGGGYGYTF. CDR3 DNA sequence: TGTGCCAGCAGCCCAGGGACAGGGGGAGGCTATGGCTACACCTTC. This chain joins TRBV7-8 and TRBJ1-2, with TRBD1 identical over 11 bases. The CDR3 is 15 residues long. The ends lost 5 bases at V and 4 bases at J; junction bases unmatched: 6. Germline V gene sequence: CDR1 SGHVS, CDR2 FQNEAQ.

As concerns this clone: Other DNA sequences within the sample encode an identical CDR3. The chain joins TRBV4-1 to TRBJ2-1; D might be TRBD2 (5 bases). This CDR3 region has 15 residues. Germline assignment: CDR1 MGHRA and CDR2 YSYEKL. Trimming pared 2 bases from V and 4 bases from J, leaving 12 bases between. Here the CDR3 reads CASSQKMDSYNEQFF. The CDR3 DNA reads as TGCGCCAGCAGCCAAAAAATGGACTCATACAATGAGCAGTTCTTC.

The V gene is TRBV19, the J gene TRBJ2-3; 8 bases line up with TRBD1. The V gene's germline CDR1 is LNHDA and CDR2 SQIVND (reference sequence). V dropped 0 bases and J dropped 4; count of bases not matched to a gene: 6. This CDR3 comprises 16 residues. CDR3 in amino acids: CASSIDKTGAADTQYF. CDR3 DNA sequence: TGTGCCAGTAGTATAGATAAGACAGGGGCGGCAGATACGCAGTATTTT.

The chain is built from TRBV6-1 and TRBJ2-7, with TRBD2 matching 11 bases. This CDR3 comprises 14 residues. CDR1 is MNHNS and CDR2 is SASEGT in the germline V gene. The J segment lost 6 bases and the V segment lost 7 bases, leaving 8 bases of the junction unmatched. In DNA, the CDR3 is TGTGCCAGCACCCCGGGTCTAGCGGGGGGCGAGCAGTACTTC. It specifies CASTPGLAGGEQYF.

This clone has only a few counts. CDR3 in amino acids: CAAGQGDQPQHF. The CDR3 nucleotides are TGCGCCGCTGGACAGGGCGATCAGCCCCAGCATTTT. The chain joins TRBV10-2 to TRBJ1-5; 8 positions agree with TRBD1. The CDR3 is made up of 12 amino acids. J lost 5 bases, V lost 11 bases, and 5 bases had no gene match. Germline assignment: CDR1 WSHSY and CDR2 SAAADI.

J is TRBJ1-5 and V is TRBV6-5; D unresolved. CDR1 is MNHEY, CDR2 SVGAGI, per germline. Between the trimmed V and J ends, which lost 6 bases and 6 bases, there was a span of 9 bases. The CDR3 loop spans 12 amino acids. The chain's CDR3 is CASRGPGQPQHF. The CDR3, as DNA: TGTGCCAGCAGGGGTCCCGGTCAGCCCCAGCATTTT.